This T cell receptor (beta chain) was recovered during a study of T cell changes during pregnancy in multiple sclerosis. V shed 4 bases and J shed 5 bases, with 16 bases lying between them. This CDR3 spans 15 amino acids. In germline, CDR1 is LNHDA, CDR2 SQIVND (reference sequence). Clones were sequenced by immunoSEQ multiplex PCR, and TCRdb holds only the in-frame ones, with some missing. The top ten clones hold 0.91% of a sample with about 48,000 clones, over 80% of them seen once. The specimen comprised CD4+ T cells from peripheral blood mononuclear cells, sampled in the second trimester of pregnancy. The V gene is TRBV19, the J gene TRBJ2-3; D might be TRBD2 (6 bases). The sequence was collected from a female donor in good health, enrolled as a control in a pregnancy study. CDR3 DNA sequence: TGTGCCAGTAGTACGGAGGGTCAGATGGGAGATACGCAGTATTTT. It encodes CASSTEGQMGDTQYF.